This is a list of T cell receptor beta chains from one sample in a study of CD8 T cells in ankylosing spondylitis. TCRdb re-called the 5' RACE reads through MiXCR, storing one row per CDR3 protein. The sample has approximately 350,000 distinct CDR3 sequences, roughly 14% seen once. Sequencing was done on a sample of blood, either unsorted or a sorted T cell fraction (not recorded which). The receptors originated from a male donor with ankylosing spondylitis or in good health (not recorded which). Both conserved end residues are part of each CDR3. Clone size is not always given. Where it is, it says once, few, many or a class for expanded clones.

size: .
J: TRBJ2-1
V: TRBV20-1
CDR3: CSARDRLSGGKYNEQFF

size: .
J: TRBJ1-5
V: TRBV11-2
CDR3: CASSPGGQPYYSNQPQHF

size: few
J: TRBJ2-2
V: TRBV5-6
CDR3: CASSPPAATGELFF

size: once
J: TRBJ2-7
V: TRBV10-3
CDR3: CAISSSTTGSSYEQYF

size: few
J: TRBJ2-3
V: TRBV11-2
CDR3: CASRLAYSTDTQYF

size: .
J: TRBJ2-2
V: TRBV19
CDR3: CASTRGGKRNTGELFF

size: .
J: TRBJ2-7
V: TRBV5-1
CDR3: CASSTGQGVNEQYF

size: many
J: TRBJ1-1
V: TRBV3-1
CDR3: CASSQATGDTEAFF

size: .
J: TRBJ2-4
V: TRBV6-1
CDR3: CASSDRDRFDIQYF

size: few
J: TRBJ2-1
V: TRBV11-2
CDR3: CASSLDPGNGLRNEQFF

size: few
J: TRBJ2-7
V: TRBV29-1
CDR3: CSVGQLAGKSSYEQYF

size: .
J: TRBJ2-3
V: TRBV6-5
CDR3: CATCRGVDTQYF

size: .
J: TRBJ2-2
V: TRBV12-3/TRBV12-4
CDR3: CASSPRASGSKVGELFF

size: .
J: TRBJ2-7
V: TRBV9
CDR3: CASSVGQGVSYEQYF

size: .
J: TRBJ2-7
V: TRBV5-1
CDR3: CASSHEGGRYEQYF

size: few
J: TRBJ2-7
V: TRBV12-3/TRBV12-4
CDR3: CASSPDRADFYEQYF

size: few
J: TRBJ2-2
V: TRBV5-1
CDR3: CASSWEGAPELFF

size: few
J: TRBJ2-3
V: TRBV7-8
CDR3: CASSLAGEGDTQYF

size: few
J: TRBJ1-4
V: TRBV2
CDR3: CASSGPGTSYEKLFF

size: .
J: TRBJ2-3
V: TRBV4-2
CDR3: CASTRGTGLAGSLSDTQYF

size: .
J: TRBJ1-5
V: TRBV6-2/TRBV6-3
CDR3: CASSYSGQGAQPQHF

size: many
J: TRBJ2-1
V: TRBV3-1
CDR3: CASSQINEQFF

size: .
J: TRBJ2-3
V: TRBV5-1
CDR3: CASSLPLSTDTQYF

size: .
J: TRBJ2-7
V: TRBV5-5
CDR3: CASSHGLSPNEQYF

size: few
J: TRBJ2-2
V: TRBV10-2
CDR3: CASSELGGMNTGELFF

size: few
J: TRBJ2-3
V: TRBV6-1
CDR3: CASTTAGLGTDTQYF

size: .
J: TRBJ2-6
V: TRBV3-1
CDR3: CASSHYRVPPNSGANVLTF

size: few
J: TRBJ2-1
V: TRBV5-6
CDR3: CASSYREEQFF

size: .
J: TRBJ2-2
V: TRBV7-8
CDR3: CASITGGPPGELFF

size: .
J: TRBJ2-2
V: TRBV5-1
CDR3: CASSPLVGVNTGELFF

size: few
J: TRBJ2-7
V: TRBV15
CDR3: CATSRGETRRTVEQYF

size: few
J: TRBJ2-7
V: TRBV12-3/TRBV12-4
CDR3: CASSRSGASSYEQYF